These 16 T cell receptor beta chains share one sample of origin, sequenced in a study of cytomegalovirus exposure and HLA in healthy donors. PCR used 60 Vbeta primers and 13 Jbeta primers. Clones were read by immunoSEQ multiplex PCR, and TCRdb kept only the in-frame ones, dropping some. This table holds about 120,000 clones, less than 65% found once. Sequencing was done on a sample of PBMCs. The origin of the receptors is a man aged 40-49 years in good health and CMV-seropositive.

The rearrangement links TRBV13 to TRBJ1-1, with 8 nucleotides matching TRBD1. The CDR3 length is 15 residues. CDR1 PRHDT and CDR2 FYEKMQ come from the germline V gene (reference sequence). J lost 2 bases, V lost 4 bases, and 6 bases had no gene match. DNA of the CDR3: TGTGCCAGCAGCTCAGGACAGGGCGGAAACACTGAAGCTTTCTTT. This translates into CASSSGQGGNTEAFF.

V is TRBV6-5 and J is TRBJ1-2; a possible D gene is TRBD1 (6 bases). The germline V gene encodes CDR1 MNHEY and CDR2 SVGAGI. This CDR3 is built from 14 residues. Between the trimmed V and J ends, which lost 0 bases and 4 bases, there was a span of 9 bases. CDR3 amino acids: CASSYSGRGYGYTF. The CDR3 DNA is TGTGCCAGCAGTTACTCCGGCAGGGGCTATGGCTACACCTTC.

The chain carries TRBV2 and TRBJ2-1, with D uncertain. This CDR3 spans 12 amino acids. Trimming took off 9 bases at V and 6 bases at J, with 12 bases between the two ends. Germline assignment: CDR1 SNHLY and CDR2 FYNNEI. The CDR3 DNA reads TGTGCCAGGGGCCAACAGCTCAATGAGCAGTTCTTC. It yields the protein CARGQQLNEQFF.

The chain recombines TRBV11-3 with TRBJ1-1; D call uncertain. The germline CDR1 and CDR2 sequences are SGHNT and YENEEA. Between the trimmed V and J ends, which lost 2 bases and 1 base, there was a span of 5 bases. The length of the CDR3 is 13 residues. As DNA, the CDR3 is TGTGCCAGCAGCTTAAGCCCGAACACTGAAGCTTTCTTT. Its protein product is CASSLSPNTEAFF.

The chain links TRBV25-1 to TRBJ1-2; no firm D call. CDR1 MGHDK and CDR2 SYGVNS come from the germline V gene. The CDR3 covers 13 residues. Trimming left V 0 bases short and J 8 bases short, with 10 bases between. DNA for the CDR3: TGTGCCAGCAGTGAATATGGAGGCGGCGGCTACACCTTC. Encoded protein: CASSEYGGGGYTF.

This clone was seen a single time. CDR3 nucleotide sequence: TGTGCCAGCAGCTCCCGGGACAGCTCCTACAATGAGCAGTTCTTC. It codes for CASSSRDSSYNEQFF. The chain uses TRBV7-9 and TRBJ2-1; 7 nucleotides align to TRBD1. CDR1 SEHNR and CDR2 FQNEAQ come from the germline V gene (reference sequence). Unmatched junction bases numbered 3, after V lost 4 bases and J lost 0 bases. The CDR3 loop spans 15 amino acids.

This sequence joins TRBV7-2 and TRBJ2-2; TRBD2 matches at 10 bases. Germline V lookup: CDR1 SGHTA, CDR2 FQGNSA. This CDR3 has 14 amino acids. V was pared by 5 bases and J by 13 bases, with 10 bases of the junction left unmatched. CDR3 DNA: TGTGCCAGCAGCCCAAGCGGGAGGGCCGTGGGGCTGTTTTTT. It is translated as CASSPSGRAVGLFF.

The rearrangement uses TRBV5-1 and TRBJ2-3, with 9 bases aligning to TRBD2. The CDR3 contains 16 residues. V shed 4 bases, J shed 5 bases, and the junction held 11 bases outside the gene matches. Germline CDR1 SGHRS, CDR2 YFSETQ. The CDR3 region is CASSPLGGGAGDTQYF. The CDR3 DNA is TGCGCCAGCAGCCCCCTTGGCGGGGGGGCGGGAGATACGCAGTATTTT.

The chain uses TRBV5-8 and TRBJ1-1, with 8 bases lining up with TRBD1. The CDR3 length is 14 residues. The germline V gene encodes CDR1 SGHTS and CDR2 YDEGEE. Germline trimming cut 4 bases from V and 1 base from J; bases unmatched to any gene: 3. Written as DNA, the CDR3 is TGTGCCAGCAGCACCGGACAGGGGAACACTGAAGCTTTCTTT. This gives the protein CASSTGQGNTEAFF.

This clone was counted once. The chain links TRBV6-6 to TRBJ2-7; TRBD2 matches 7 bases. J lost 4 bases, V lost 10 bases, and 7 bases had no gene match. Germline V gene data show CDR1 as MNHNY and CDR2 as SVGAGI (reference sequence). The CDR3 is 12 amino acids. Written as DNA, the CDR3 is TGTGCCAACTCAAAAGCGGGATACGAGCAGTACTTC. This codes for CANSKAGYEQYF.

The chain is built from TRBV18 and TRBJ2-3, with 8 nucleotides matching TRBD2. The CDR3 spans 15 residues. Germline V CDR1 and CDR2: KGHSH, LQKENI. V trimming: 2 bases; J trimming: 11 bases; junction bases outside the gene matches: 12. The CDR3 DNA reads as TGTGCCAGCTCACCAATAACTAGCGGAGGGGGGGTGCAGTATTTT. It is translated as CASSPITSGGGVQYF.

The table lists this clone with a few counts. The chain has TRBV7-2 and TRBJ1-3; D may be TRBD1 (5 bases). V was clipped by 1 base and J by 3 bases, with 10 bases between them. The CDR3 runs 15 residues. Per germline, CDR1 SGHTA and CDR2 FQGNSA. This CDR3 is CASSLEGRGGNTIYF. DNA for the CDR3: TGTGCCAGCAGCTTAGAGGGGCGGGGTGGAAACACCATATATTTT. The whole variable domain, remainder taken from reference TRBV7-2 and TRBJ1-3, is GAGVSQSPSNKVTEKGKDVELRCDPISGHTALYWYRQSLGQGLEFLIYFQGNSAPDKSGLPSDRFSAERTGGSVSTLTIQRTQQEDSAVYLCASSLEGRGGNTIYFGEGSWLTVV.

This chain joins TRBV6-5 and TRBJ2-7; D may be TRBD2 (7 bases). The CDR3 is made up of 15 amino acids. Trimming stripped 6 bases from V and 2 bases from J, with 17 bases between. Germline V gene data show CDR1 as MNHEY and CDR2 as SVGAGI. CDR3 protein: CASRGGALVTYEQYF. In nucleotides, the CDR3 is TGTGCCAGCAGAGGGGGGGCTCTAGTGACCTACGAGCAGTACTTC.

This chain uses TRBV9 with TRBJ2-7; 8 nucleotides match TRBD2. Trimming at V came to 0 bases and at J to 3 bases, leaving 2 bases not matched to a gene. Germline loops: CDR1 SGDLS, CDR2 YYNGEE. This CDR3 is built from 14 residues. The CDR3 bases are TGTGCCAGCAGCGTAGGCGGGGGGCTCTACGAGCAGTACTTC. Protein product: CASSVGGGLYEQYF.

CDR3 bases: TGTGCTAGTGGTTTCCCCGTAGCTGACCGTCTCGGGACCCAGTACTTC. Residues: CASGFPVADRLGTQYF. The chain carries TRBV12-5 and TRBJ2-5, with unresolved D. CDR3 length: 16 residues. Per germline, CDR1 LGHNT and CDR2 FRNRAP. Trimming pared 3 bases from V and 7 bases from J, leaving 21 bases between.

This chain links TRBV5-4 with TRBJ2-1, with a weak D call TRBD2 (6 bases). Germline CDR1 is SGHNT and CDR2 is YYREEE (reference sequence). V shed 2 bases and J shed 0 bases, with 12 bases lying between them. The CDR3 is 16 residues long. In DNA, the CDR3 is TGTGCCAGCAGCTTCGGACTATGGGGCTCCTACAATGAGCAGTTCTTC. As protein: CASSFGLWGSYNEQFF.